This T cell receptor (beta chain) was captured by sequencing in a study of cytomegalovirus exposure and HLA in healthy donors. The study ran its PCR with 60 Vbeta and 13 Jbeta primers. TCRdb's copy holds only in-frame clones and misses some; the assay was immunoSEQ multiplex PCR. The sample totals roughly 45,000 clones. The receptor was derived from a woman under 40 in good health and CMV-seronegative. Sequencing was performed on PBMCs.

In DNA form, the CDR3 reads TGTGCCAGCGGCGCGGACGGAGGGTACGAGCAGTACTTC. As protein: CASGADGGYEQYF. The chain uses TRBV7-6 and TRBJ2-7, with D tentatively TRBD2 (6 bases). The germline V gene encodes CDR1 SGHVS and CDR2 FNYEAQ. This CDR3 spans 13 amino acids. V was cut by 8 bases and J by 4 bases, with 15 bases left in between.